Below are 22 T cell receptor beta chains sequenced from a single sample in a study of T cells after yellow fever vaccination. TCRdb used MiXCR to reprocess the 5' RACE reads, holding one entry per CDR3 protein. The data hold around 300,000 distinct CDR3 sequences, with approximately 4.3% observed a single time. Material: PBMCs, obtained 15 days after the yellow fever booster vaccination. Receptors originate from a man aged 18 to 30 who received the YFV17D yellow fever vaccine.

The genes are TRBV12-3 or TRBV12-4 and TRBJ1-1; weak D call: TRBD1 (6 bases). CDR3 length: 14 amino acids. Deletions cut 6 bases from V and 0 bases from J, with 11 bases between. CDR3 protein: CASRLDSLNTEAFF. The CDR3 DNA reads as TGTGCCAGCAGACTGGACAGTCTGAACACTGAAGCTTTCTTT.

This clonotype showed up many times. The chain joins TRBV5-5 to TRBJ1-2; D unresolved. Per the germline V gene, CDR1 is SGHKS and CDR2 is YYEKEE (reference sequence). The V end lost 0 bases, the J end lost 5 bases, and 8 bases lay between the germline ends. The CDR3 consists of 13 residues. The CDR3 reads CASSLETRYGYTF. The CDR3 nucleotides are TGTGCCAGCAGCTTGGAGACGAGATATGGCTACACCTTC. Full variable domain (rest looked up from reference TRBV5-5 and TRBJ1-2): DAGVTQSPTHLIKTRGQQVTLRCSPISGHKSVSWYQQVLGQGPQFIFQYYEKEERGRGNFPDRFSARQFPNYSSELNVNALLLGDSALYLCASSLETRYGYTFGSGTRLTVV.

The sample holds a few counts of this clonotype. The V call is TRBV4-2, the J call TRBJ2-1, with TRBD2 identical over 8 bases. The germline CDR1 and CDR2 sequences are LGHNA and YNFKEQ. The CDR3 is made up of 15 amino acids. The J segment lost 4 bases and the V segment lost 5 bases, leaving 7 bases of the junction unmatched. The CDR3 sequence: CASSAEGTSYNEQFF. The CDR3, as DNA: TGTGCCAGCAGCGCCGAAGGGACTAGTTACAATGAGCAGTTCTTC.

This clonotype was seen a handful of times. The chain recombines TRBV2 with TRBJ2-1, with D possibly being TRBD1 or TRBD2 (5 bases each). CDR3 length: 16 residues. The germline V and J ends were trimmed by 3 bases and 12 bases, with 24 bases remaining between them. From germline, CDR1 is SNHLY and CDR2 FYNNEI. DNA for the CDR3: TGTGCCAGCAGTGACGGGACCACCCCCCCGTTGGTGGGGCAGTTCTTC. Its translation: CASSDGTTPPLVGQFF.

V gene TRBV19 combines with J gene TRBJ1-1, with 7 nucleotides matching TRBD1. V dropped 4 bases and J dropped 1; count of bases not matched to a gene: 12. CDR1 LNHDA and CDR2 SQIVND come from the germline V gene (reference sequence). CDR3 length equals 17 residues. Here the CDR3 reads CASSTDQGEGGNTEAFF. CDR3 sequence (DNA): TGTGCCAGTAGTACCGATCAGGGGGAAGGAGGGAACACTGAAGCTTTCTTT.

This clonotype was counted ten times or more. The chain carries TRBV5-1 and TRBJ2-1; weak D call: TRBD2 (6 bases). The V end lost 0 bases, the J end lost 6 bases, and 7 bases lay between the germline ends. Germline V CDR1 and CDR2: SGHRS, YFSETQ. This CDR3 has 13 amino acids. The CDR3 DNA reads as TGCGCCAGCAGCTTGGGACTAGTCAATGAGCAGTTCTTC. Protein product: CASSLGLVNEQFF.

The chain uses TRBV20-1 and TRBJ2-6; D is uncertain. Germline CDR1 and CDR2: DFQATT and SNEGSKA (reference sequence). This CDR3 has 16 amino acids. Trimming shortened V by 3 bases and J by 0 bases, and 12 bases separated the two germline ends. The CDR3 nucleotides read TGCAGTGCTAGTACCCGGGTACACTCTGGGGCCAACGTCCTGACTTTC. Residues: CSASTRVHSGANVLTF.

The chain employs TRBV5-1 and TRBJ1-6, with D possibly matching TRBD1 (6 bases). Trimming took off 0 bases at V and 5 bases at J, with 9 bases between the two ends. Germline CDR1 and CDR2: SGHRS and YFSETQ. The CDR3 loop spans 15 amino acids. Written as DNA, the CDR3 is TGCGCCAGCAGCTTGGAAGGGACAAATAATTCACCCCTCCACTTT. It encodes CASSLEGTNNSPLHF.

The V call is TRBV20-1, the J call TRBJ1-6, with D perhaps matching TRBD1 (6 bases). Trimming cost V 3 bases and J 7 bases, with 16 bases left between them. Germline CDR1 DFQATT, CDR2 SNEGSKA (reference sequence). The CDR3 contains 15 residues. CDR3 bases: TGCAGTGCTAGGTCCGAGGGCAGGGGCAATTCACCCCTCCACTTT. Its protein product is CSARSEGRGNSPLHF.

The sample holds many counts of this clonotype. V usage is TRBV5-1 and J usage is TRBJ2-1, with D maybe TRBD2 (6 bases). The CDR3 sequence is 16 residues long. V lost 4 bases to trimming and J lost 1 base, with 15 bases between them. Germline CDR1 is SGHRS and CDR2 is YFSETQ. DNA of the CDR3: TGCGCCAGCAGCCTGTGGCGGGAATCTTCCTACAATGAGCAGTTCTTC. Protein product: CASSLWRESSYNEQFF.

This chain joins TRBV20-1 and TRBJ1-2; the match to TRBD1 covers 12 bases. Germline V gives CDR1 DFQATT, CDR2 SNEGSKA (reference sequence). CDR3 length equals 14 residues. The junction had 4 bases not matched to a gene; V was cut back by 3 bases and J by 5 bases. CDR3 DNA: TGCAGTGCTAGCGGGACAGGGGGCCGGTATGGCTACACCTTC. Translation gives CSASGTGGRYGYTF.

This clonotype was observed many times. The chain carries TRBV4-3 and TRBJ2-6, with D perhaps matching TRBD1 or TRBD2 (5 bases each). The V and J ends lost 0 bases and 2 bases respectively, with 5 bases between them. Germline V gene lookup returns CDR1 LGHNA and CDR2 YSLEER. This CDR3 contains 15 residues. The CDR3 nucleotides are TGCGCCAGCAGCCAAGAGGGGGCTGGGGCCAACGTCCTGACTTTC. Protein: CASSQEGAGANVLTF.

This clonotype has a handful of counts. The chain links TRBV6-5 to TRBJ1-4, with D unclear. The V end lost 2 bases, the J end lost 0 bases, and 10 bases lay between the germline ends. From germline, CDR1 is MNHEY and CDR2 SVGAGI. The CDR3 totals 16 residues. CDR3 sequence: CASSYQRSATNEKLFF. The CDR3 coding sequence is TGTGCCAGCAGTTACCAGCGGTCGGCAACTAATGAAAAACTGTTTTTT.

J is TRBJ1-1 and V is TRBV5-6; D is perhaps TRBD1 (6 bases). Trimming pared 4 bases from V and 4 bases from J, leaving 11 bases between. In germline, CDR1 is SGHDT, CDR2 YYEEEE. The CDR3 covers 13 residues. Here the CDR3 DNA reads TGTGCCAGCAGCGCGACAGGTTCCACTGAAGCTTTCTTT. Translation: CASSATGSTEAFF.

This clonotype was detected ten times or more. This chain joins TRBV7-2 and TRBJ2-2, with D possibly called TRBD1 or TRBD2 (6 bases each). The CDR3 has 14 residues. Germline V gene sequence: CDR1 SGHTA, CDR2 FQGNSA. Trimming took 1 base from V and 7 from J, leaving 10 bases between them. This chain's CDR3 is CASSLGGAFGELFF. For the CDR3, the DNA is TGTGCCAGCAGCTTAGGGGGGGCCTTCGGGGAGCTGTTTTTT.

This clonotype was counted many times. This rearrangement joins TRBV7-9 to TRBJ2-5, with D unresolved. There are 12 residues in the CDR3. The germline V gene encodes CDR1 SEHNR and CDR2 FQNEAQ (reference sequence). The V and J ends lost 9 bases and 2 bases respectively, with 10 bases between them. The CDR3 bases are TGTGCCAGTCGGGCAGAACAAGAGACCCAGTACTTC. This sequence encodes CASRAEQETQYF.

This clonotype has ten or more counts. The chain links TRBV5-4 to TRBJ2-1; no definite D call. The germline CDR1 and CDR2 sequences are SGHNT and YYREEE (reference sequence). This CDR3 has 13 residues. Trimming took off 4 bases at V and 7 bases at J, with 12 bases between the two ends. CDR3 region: CASSPWPRNEQFF. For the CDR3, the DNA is TGTGCCAGCAGCCCGTGGCCGAGGAATGAGCAGTTCTTC.

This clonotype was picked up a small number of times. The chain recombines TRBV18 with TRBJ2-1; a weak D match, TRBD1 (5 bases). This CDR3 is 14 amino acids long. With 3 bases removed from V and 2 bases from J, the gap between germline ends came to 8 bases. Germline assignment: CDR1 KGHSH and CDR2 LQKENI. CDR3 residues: CASSPPGTYNEQFF. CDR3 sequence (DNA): TGTGCCAGCTCACCCCCAGGGACCTACAATGAGCAGTTCTTC.

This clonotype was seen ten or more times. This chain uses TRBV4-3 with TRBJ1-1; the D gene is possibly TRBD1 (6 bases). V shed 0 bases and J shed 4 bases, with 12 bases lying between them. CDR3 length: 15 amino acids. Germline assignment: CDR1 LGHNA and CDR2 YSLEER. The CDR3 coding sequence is TGCGCCAGCAGCCAAGAGGCAGGGGTTATCACTGAAGCTTTCTTT. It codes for CASSQEAGVITEAFF.

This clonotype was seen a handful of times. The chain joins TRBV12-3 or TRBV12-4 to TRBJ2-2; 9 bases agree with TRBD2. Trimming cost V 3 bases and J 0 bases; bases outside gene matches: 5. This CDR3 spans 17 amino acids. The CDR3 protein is CASSLERGASNTGELFF. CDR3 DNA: TGTGCCAGCAGTTTGGAGCGGGGGGCATCGAACACCGGGGAGCTGTTTTTT.

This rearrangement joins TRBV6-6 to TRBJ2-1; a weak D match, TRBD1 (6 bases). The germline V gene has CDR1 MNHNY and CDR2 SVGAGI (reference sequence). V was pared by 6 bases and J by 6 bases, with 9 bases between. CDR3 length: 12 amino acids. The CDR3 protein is CASRQTGNEQFF. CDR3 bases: TGTGCCAGCAGGCAGACAGGCAATGAGCAGTTCTTC.

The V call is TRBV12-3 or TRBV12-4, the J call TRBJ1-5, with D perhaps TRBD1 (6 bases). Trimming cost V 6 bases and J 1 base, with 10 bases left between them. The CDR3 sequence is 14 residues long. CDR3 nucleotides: TGTGCCAGCAGAACCGGGACAAGCAATCAGCCCCAGCATTTT. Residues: CASRTGTSNQPQHF.